The clone carrying this TCR beta chain showed up many times. Antigen specificity is unknown. This sample is part of a study of response to subunit inactivated influenza vaccine. General observations from the study: It was suggested by the authors that few new T cells are recruited by each seasonal influenza vaccination.

MiXCR, run by TCRdb on the RT-PCR reads, gives a single entry per CDR3 protein. This sample has approximately 680,000 distinct CDR3 sequences, with 15% to 17% found just once. Germline CDR1 reads SGHRS; CDR2 reads YFSETQ. Germline trimming cut 5 bases from V and 6 bases from J; bases unmatched to any gene: 6. The CDR3 sequence is 14 residues long. The starting material was PBMCs from blood, obtained 11 to 12 days after vaccination. J is TRBJ2-2 and V is TRBV5-1, with 8 bases fitting TRBD1. This TCR was sampled from a man aged 50 to 60 who received an inactivated influenza vaccine. CDR3 in DNA: TGCGCCAGCAGAGGACAGGGTATGTCCGGGGAGCTGTTTTTT. Translated, it gives CASRGQGMSGELFF.